This record concerns one T cell receptor beta chain sequence. Its antigen is still unknown. The sample is drawn from a study of T cell responses to AZD1222 COVID-19 vaccine. Looked up from germline, CDR1 is SGHKS and CDR2 is YYEKEE (reference sequence). V was pared by 0 bases and J by 8 bases, with 2 bases of the junction left unmatched. This CDR3 is built from 14 residues. Sequenced by immunoSEQ multiplex PCR; TCRdb stores in-frame clones only, minus some. The table records about 92,000 clones, approximately 86% of them present only once. The study, taken as a whole, reports: Recipients of AZD1222 seropositive at baseline numbered only five or six. Spike-specific TCRs gained breadth and depth after people received two AZD1222 doses.

The clonotype originates from an adult in good health. The chain joins TRBV5-5 to TRBJ1-2, with TRBD1 matching 12 bases. Sequenced here: peripheral blood, sampled on day 0 of MenACWY control vaccination. In nucleotides, the CDR3 is TGTGCCAGCAGCTTGGGGGACAGGGGGCGAGGCTACACCTTC. The encoded protein is CASSLGDRGRGYTF.